The next 5 T cell receptor beta chains were all read from a single sample in a study of response to subunit inactivated influenza vaccine (dated by TCRdb to the late 2010s). Library preparation employed RT-PCR. Sequencing relied on an Illumina HiSeq 2500. TCRdb cleaned the public reads at Q25 with fastp, built clones with MiXCR and kept in-frame beta chains. Here each entry gathers all rows of one CDR3 protein and keeps the most common genes and DNA. The sample profile shows 290,000 or so distinct CDR3 sequences; about 20% of them were found once. Clones ranked in the top ten supply 10% of the sample. This sample comprised PBMCs from blood, obtained less than 22 months after vaccination. The receptors come from a man aged 50 to 69 who received an inactivated influenza vaccine. Donor details come from another sample of the same person, matched by shared clones.

About this clonotype: A read error may account for a junction end that differs from germline. The chain has TRBV29-1 and TRBJ1-3; D is possibly TRBD1 (6 bases). The CDR3 consists of 16 residues. Germline assignment: CDR1 SQVTM and CDR2 ANQGSEA. CDR3 DNA: TGCAGCGTAGAAGATTACACGGACAGAAATGGAAACACCATATATTTT. It translates to CSVEDYTDRNGNTIYF.

This chain links TRBV5-6 with TRBJ2-7; D could derive from TRBD1 or TRBD2 (5 bases each). V was cut by 4 bases and J by 3 bases, with 23 bases left in between. Germline V gene sequence: CDR1 SGHDT, CDR2 YYEEEE. CDR3 length equals 17 residues. The CDR3 loop reads CASSPTPGRQSLYEQYF. In DNA form, the CDR3 reads TGTGCCAGCAGCCCCACCCCGGGACGGCAATCTCTCTACGAGCAGTACTTC.

Only a few counts were recorded for this clonotype. The chain carries TRBV5-1 and TRBJ1-1; 8 nucleotides agree with TRBD1. CDR1 is SGHRS and CDR2 is YFSETQ in the germline V gene. J gave up 5 bases and V 5 bases, and 8 bases lay outside the gene matches. There are 14 residues in the CDR3. CDR3 protein: CASSLTGGWTEAFF. DNA of the CDR3: TGCGCCAGCAGTCTCACAGGGGGTTGGACTGAAGCTTTCTTT.

This clonotype was picked up many times. J is TRBJ1-2 and V is TRBV12-3 or TRBV12-4, with D tentatively TRBD1 (6 bases). The CDR3 contains 14 residues. The V and J ends lost 5 bases and 7 bases respectively, with 17 bases between them. CDR3 in amino acids: CASSGQQGTGGYTF. The CDR3, as DNA: TGTGCCAGCAGTGGACAACAGGGTACGGGTGGCTACACCTTC.

CDR3 region: CSARGITGTGSTDTQYF. The CDR3, as DNA: TGCAGTGCTAGAGGTATAACCGGGACAGGGAGCACAGATACGCAGTATTTT. J is TRBJ2-3 and V is TRBV20-1; 9 bases are a match to TRBD1. This CDR3 has 17 residues. Germline V gene lookup returns CDR1 DFQATT and CDR2 SNEGSKA (reference sequence). V lost 1 base and J lost 0; bases outside the gene matches: 8.